The rows below give T cell receptor beta chains drawn from one sample of a study of beta chain features in type 1 diabetes. The repertoire was sequenced with immunoSEQ multiplex PCR; TCRdb's copy has only in-frame clones and lacks some. The sample holds about 160,000 clones; around 7.8% are singletons and the top ten take approximately 1%. The sequencing input was central memory CD4+ T cells from blood. These receptors came from a woman in her 40s with type 1 diabetes. Each CDR3 is given with its conserved first and last residue. D genes are given only for firm matches. The listing skips clone size in some rows; elsewhere it reads once, few, many or a size class.

CDR3 length	V gene	J gene	D gene	clone size	CDR3 DNA	CDR3 protein
16	TRBV15	TRBJ2-1	NA	few	TGTGCCACCAGCCTGGAGGACTCCCCGGGTGTCAATGAGCAGTTCTTC	CATSLEDSPGVNEQFF
11	TRBV29-1	TRBJ1-1	NA	few	TGCAGCGGGTCGACAGGAACTGAAGCTTTCTTT	CSGSTGTEAFF
15	TRBV5-1	TRBJ2-7	TRBD2	NA	TGCGCCAGCAGCATGGGAAACCAACTAGCGGGGGAGCAGTACTTC	CASSMGNQLAGEQYF
13	TRBV6-6	TRBJ1-1	TRBD1	few	TGTGCCAGCAGCCCACAGGGGGGCCCTGAAGCTTTCTTT	CASSPQGGPEAFF
14	TRBV27	TRBJ2-3	TRBD1	NA	TGTGCCAGCAGCCGGCAGGGGGTGGCAGATACGCAGTATTTT	CASSRQGVADTQYF
15	TRBV19	TRBJ2-3	TRBD2	few	TGTGCCAGTAGTGTCACTAGCGGGAGCGGAGATACGCAGTATTTT	CASSVTSGSGDTQYF
14	TRBV29-1	TRBJ2-7	TRBD2	few	TGCAGCGTGGCTAGGACTAGCGGGAGCTACGAGCAGTACTTC	CSVARTSGSYEQYF
16	TRBV7-9	TRBJ2-7	TRBD2	few	TGTGCCAGCAGTGCACTACGCGGGAGGGCCTCCTACGAGCAGTACTTC	CASSALRGRASYEQYF
15	TRBV7-8	TRBJ2-1	TRBD2	NA	TGTGCCAGCAGCTTGGGGGGGACGAGCTACAATGAGCAGTTCTTC	CASSLGGTSYNEQFF
16	TRBV9	TRBJ2-3	NA	NA	TGTGCCAGCAGCGCTGGCGGAGCGGACGGCACAGATACGCAGTATTTT	CASSAGGADGTDTQYF
13	TRBV18	TRBJ2-7	NA	NA	TGTGCCAGCTCCCTTGACAGAGCCTACGAGCAGTACTTC	CASSLDRAYEQYF
14	TRBV5-1	TRBJ2-7	NA	NA	TGCGCCAGCAGCTTGGAGGAGTTACCGTTTTTGCAGTACTTC	CASSLEELPFLQYF
12	TRBV25-1	TRBJ2-1	NA	few	TGTGCCAGCAGTAGTCAGATCAATGAGCAGTTCTTC	CASSSQINEQFF
14	TRBV4-1	TRBJ1-1	NA	few	TGCGCCAGCAGCCAACAGACGGACAGTTCTGAAGCTTTCTTT	CASSQQTDSSEAFF
12	TRBV29-1	TRBJ1-2	TRBD1	many	TGCAGCGTTTCGGGACAGCTCTATGGCTACACCTTC	CSVSGQLYGYTF
15	TRBV6-5	TRBJ1-5	TRBD1	NA	TGTGCCAGCAGTTCGAGGGGGACAGGCTATCAGCCCCAGCATTTT	CASSSRGTGYQPQHF
14	TRBV28	TRBJ2-6	NA	NA	TGTGCCAGCAGAGACAGGTCTGGGGCCAACGTCCTGACTTTC	CASRDRSGANVLTF
16	TRBV5-1	TRBJ2-4	NA	many	TGCGCCAGCAGCTCGGAAGGACAGTTAACCAAAAACATTCAGTACTTC	CASSSEGQLTKNIQYF
14	TRBV30	TRBJ2-3	TRBD2	few	TGTGCCTGGAGCGGACTAGCGGGAGTGGATACGCAGTATTTT	CAWSGLAGVDTQYF
15	TRBV7-2	TRBJ2-7	TRBD1	few	TGTGCCAGCAGCCTCGTGGGCCAGCGGACAGGCGAGCAGTACTTC	CASSLVGQRTGEQYF
13	TRBV18	TRBJ2-7	NA	few	TGTGCCAGCTCACCGGGCAGGGCCTACGAGCAGTACTTC	CASSPGRAYEQYF
15	TRBV6-6	TRBJ1-1	TRBD1	few	TGTGCCAGCAGTCCCCAGGGGGCCGATAACACTGAAGCTTTCTTT	CASSPQGADNTEAFF
15	TRBV7-3	TRBJ2-2	NA	NA	TGTGCCAGCAGCTCCGGCGGATCTTTAGGCGGGGAGCTGTTTTTT	CASSSGGSLGGELFF
14	TRBV12-5	TRBJ2-1	NA	NA	TGTGCTAGTGGTTTGAATGAGAGGCTGGCAGAGCAGTTCTTC	CASGLNERLAEQFF
13	TRBV19	TRBJ1-5	NA	few	TGTGCCACCTGCAGAGGGATTGGACAGCCCCAGCATTTT	CATCRGIGQPQHF
14	TRBV28	TRBJ2-3	TRBD2	few	TGTGCCAGCATTCAAGCGGGGGGAGTGGATACGCAGTATTTT	CASIQAGGVDTQYF
13	TRBV7-2	TRBJ2-1	TRBD2	NA	TGTGCCAGCAGCTCCACTGGGGGGACTATTAAGTTCTTC	CASSSTGGTIKFF
13	TRBV5-4	TRBJ1-5	NA	many	TGTGCCAGCAGCTTGGGAGGCTCTCAGCCCCAGCATTTT	CASSLGGSQPQHF
14	TRBV29-1	TRBJ2-1	NA	NA	TGCAGCGCCACGCACCCGGGGGGCGGGAATGAGCAGTTCTTC	CSATHPGGGNEQFF
12	TRBV7-6	TRBJ2-5	NA	NA	TGTGCCAGCAGCTTACAGTTGGAGACCCAGTACTTC	CASSLQLETQYF
14	TRBV6-5	TRBJ1-2	NA	many	TGTGCCAGCAGTCAGGGGTACAGGGCTAATGGCTACACCTTC	CASSQGYRANGYTF
12	TRBV29-1	TRBJ2-3	TRBD2	NA	TGCAGCGTCGGACTAGACACAGATACGCAGTATTTT	CSVGLDTDTQYF
16	TRBV19	TRBJ1-6	NA	NA	TGTGCCAGTAGTACCGGAAGGGCAGGGGATAATTCACCCCTCCACTTT	CASSTGRAGDNSPLHF
15	TRBV4-1	TRBJ1-5	TRBD1	NA	TGCGCCAGCAGCTGGACCGACAGGGTAGGTCAGCCCCAGCATTTT	CASSWTDRVGQPQHF
15	TRBV5-1	TRBJ2-5	TRBD2	NA	TGCGCCAGCAGCTTCGGTAGCGGGGTCCAAGAGACCCAGTACTTC	CASSFGSGVQETQYF
13	TRBV11-2	TRBJ2-7	NA	NA	TGTGCCAGCAGCTTAGAGCCCAGGGCCGAGCAGTACTTC	CASSLEPRAEQYF
13	TRBV6-4	TRBJ1-1	NA	few	TGTGCCAGCAGGGCTGAAGAGGGTACTGAAGCTTTCTTT	CASRAEEGTEAFF
12	TRBV7-2	TRBJ2-5	NA	NA	TGTGCCAGCAGCTTACAGGGAGAGACCCAGTACTTC	CASSLQGETQYF
13	TRBV11-2	TRBJ2-4	TRBD2	many	TGTGCCAGCAGGGGACTAGCGGGGAACATTCAGTACTTC	CASRGLAGNIQYF
15	TRBV25-1	TRBJ1-1	NA	NA	TGTGCCAGTCGGGCCAGGGGAGGGCGAAACACTGAAGCTTTCTTT	CASRARGGRNTEAFF
14	TRBV7-2	TRBJ2-7	TRBD1	NA	TGTGCCAGCAGCCCAGGGGGCTTCTCCTACGAGCAGTACTTC	CASSPGGFSYEQYF
15	TRBV10-3	TRBJ2-5	TRBD2	few	TGTGCCATCAGTGAGTCGACTAGCGGAGGGGAGACCCAGTACTTC	CAISESTSGGETQYF
17	TRBV4-1	TRBJ1-5	TRBD1	NA	TGCGCCAGCAGCCAAGAGGGCACAGGGGGTAACAATCAGCCCCAGCATTTT	CASSQEGTGGNNQPQHF
13	TRBV29-1	TRBJ1-1	TRBD1	few	TGCAGCGTTGTGGGACAGGGAGACGGTGAAGCTTTCTTT	CSVVGQGDGEAFF
16	TRBV7-2	TRBJ1-2	TRBD1	NA	TGTGCCAGTAATCCCGGGGGCCATGACAGGGGGCATGGCTACACCTTC	CASNPGGHDRGHGYTF
16	TRBV4-1	TRBJ2-5	NA	few	TGCGCCAGCAGCCCCGGGGAGCGGGCGTACCAAGAGACCCAGTACTTC	CASSPGERAYQETQYF
14	TRBV29-1	TRBJ2-1	TRBD1	NA	TGCAGCTCCAACCGGGACAGGGGTTCAAATGAGCAGTTCTTC	CSSNRDRGSNEQFF
16	TRBV11-2	TRBJ2-3	TRBD1	NA	TGTGCCAGCAGCCCCACCGGGACAGGTACCGCAGATACGCAGTATTTT	CASSPTGTGTADTQYF